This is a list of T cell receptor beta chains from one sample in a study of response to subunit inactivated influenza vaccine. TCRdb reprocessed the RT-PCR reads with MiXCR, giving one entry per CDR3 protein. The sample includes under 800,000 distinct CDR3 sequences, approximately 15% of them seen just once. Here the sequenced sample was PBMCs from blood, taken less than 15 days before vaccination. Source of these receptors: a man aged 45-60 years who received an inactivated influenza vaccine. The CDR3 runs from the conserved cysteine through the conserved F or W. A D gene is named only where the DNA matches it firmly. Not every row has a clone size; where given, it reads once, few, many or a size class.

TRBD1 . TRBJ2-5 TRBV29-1 TGCAGCGTTGAATCAACGAGAGGGACAGCCCAAGAGACCCAGTACTTC CSVESTRGTAQETQYF
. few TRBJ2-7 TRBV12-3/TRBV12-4 TGTGCCAGCAGCCCCGGGGTGGCCTACGAGCAGTACTTC CASSPGVAYEQYF
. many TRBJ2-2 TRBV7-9 TGTGCCAGCAGCTTGGAGGGGTCAGTCGGGGAGCTGTTTTTT CASSLEGSVGELFF
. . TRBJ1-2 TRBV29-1 TGCAGCGTTGAAGGTATTCACTATGGCTACACCTTC CSVEGIHYGYTF
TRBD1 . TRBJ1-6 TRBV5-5 TGTGCCAGCAGCTTGGTTGCACAGGGGGATTCACCCCTCCACTTT CASSLVAQGDSPLHF
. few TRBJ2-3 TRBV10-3 TGTGCCATCAGTGATGGGGCAGATACGCAGTATTTT CAISDGADTQYF
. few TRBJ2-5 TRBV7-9 TGTGCCAGCAGCAGGGACCAACGGGAGACCCAGTACTTC CASSRDQRETQYF
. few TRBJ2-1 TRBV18 TGTGCCAGCTCACCACCGTGGGGAAATGAGCAGTTCTTC CASSPPWGNEQFF
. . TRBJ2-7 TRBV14 TGTGCCAGCAGCCAAGTCTTGGCAGGATTCTCCTACGAGCAGTACTTC CASSQVLAGFSYEQYF
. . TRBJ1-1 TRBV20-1 TGCAGTGCTAGGGGTGATAAGGCGACCTATGAAGCTTTCTTT CSARGDKATYEAFF
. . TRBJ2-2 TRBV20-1 TGCAGTGCTAGAAATAGTAATTTAGGCAACACCGGGGAGCTGTTTTTT CSARNSNLGNTGELFF
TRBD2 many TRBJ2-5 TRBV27 TGTGCCAGCAGACCCCTAGCGGGGGGGCCTCCGACCCAGTACTTC CASRPLAGGPPTQYF
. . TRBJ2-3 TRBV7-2 TGTGCCAGCAGCTCAAGGCGAGCGGATTACACAGATACGCAGTATTTT CASSSRRADYTDTQYF
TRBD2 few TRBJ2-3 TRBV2 TGTGCCAGCAGAGCTAAAGCGGGGGGGTATGATACGCAGTATTTT CASRAKAGGYDTQYF
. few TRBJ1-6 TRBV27 TGTGCCAGCGGGGCAGACAGCGATAATTCACCCCTCCACTTT CASGADSDNSPLHF
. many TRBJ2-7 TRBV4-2 TGTGCCAGCAGCCAAGGTCGTGGAGTTTACGAGCAGTACTTC CASSQGRGVYEQYF
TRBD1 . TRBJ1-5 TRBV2 TGTGCCAGCAGGAAGGGACAGGGAATCAATAGCAATCAGCCCCAGCATTTT CASRKGQGINSNQPQHF
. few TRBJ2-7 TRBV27 TGTGCCAGCAGTTTCGGGATTTCCTACGAGCAGTACTTC CASSFGISYEQYF
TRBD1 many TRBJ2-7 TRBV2 TGTGCCAGCAGCCCAGGGCAGGGGGTTATAACCTACGAGCAGTACTTC CASSPGQGVITYEQYF
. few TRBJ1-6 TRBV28 TGTGCCAGCAGCCAATCGGAGAGCACTAATTCACCCCTCCACTTT CASSQSESTNSPLHF
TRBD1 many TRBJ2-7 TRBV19 TGTGCCAGTAGTACGTACAGGGGGCCCTACGAGCAGTACTTC CASSTYRGPYEQYF
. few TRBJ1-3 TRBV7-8 TGTGCCAGCAGCCCCGGGTGGCGGTCTGGAAACACCATATATTTT CASSPGWRSGNTIYF
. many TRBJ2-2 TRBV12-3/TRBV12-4 TGTGCCAGCAGCCCGGGACCTACGAACACCGGGGAGCTGTTTTTT CASSPGPTNTGELFF
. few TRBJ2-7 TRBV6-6 TGTGCCAGCAGTCAATACCTCTCCTACGAGCAGTACTTC CASSQYLSYEQYF
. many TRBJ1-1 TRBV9 TGTGCCAGCAGCGGGGACGGGAACACTGAAGCTTTCTTT CASSGDGNTEAFF
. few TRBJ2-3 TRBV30 TGTGCCTGGAGTAGTGGTCGAAATACGCAGTATTTT CAWSSGRNTQYF
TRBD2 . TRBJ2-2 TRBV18 TGTGCCAGCTCACGGACTAGCGGGCCGGCTTGGAGATCAAACACCGGGGAGCTGTTTTTT CASSRTSGPAWRSNTGELFF
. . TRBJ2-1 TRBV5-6 TGTGCCAGCAGCTTGTCTTGGGAGTACAATGAGCAGTTCTTC CASSLSWEYNEQFF
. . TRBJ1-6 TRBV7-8 TGTGCCAGCAGCTCGGGTCGTGGTGGTAATTCACCCCTCCACTTT CASSSGRGGNSPLHF
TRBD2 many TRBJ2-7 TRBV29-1 TGCAGCGTTCACCTAGCGGGAGGTAAATACGAGCAGTACTTC CSVHLAGGKYEQYF
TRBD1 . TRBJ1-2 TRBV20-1 TGCAGTGCTAAGTACAGGGGGCAGGACTATGGCTACACCTTC CSAKYRGQDYGYTF
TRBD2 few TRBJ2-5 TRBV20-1 TGCAGTGCTAGAGGGCTAGCGGGGCGAGAGACCCAGTACTTC CSARGLAGRETQYF
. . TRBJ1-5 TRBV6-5 TGTGCCAGCAGTTACTCCTCCCAGGGGTGGAATCAGCCCCAGCATTTT CASSYSSQGWNQPQHF
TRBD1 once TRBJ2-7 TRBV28 TGTGCCAGCAGTCGACCGGGACAGAGACGCTACGAGCAGTACTTC CASSRPGQRRYEQYF
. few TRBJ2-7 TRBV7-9 TGTGCCAGCAGCCGGGACCCTGACTACGAGCAGTACTTC CASSRDPDYEQYF
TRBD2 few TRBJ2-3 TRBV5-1 TGCGCCAGCAGCCCGACTAGCGGGAGAGAAGATACGCAGTATTTT CASSPTSGREDTQYF
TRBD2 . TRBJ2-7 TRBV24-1 TGTGCCACCAGTGACAGGACTAGCGGGAGCCCTGACGAGCAGTACTTC CATSDRTSGSPDEQYF
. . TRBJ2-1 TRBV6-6 TGTGCCAGTGCGGCCGTAGAGCAGTTCTTC CASAAVEQFF
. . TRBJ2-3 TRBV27 TGTGCCAGCTACCTGCAGGGCACAGATACGCAGTATTTT CASYLQGTDTQYF
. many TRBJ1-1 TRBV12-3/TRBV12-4 TGTGCCAGCAGTTTTCGCCCAACGGGGAACACTGAAGCTTTCTTT CASSFRPTGNTEAFF
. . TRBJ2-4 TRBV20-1 TGCAGTGCTCAGGGGTTTTCAACCAAAAACATTCAGTACTTC CSAQGFSTKNIQYF
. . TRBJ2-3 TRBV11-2 TGTGCCGGCAGCTTGGGGAATAACGGGGATACGCAGTATTTT CAGSLGNNGDTQYF
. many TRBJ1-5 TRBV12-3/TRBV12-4 TGTGCCAGCAGTTTAAGGCGAGACAATCAGCCCCAGCATTTT CASSLRRDNQPQHF
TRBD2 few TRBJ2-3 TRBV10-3 TGTGCCATCAGTGGTAGCGGGGACACAGATACGCAGTATTTT CAISGSGDTDTQYF
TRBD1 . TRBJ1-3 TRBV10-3 TGTGCCACCGACAGGGGCTCTGGAAACACCATATATTTT CATDRGSGNTIYF
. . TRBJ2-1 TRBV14 TGTGCCAGCAGCCAAGATACAGGACCCTACAATGAGCAGTTCTTC CASSQDTGPYNEQFF
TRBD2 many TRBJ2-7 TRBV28 TGTGCCAGCAGCTCTTTCGGCGGGAGACAAGGCGAGCAGTACTTC CASSSFGGRQGEQYF
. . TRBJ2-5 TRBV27 TGTGCCAGCAGCCCCGACTGGCTAAGGGGGACCCAGTACTTC CASSPDWLRGTQYF
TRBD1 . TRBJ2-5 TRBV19 TGTGCCAGTAGTACTACAGGGGGCCAAGAGACCCAGTACTTC CASSTTGGQETQYF
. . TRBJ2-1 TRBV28 TGTGCCAGCAGCCCCCCCGGGGCAGGGGCCTACAATGAGCAGTTCTTC CASSPPGAGAYNEQFF
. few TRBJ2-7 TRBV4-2 TGTGCCAGCAGCCCAGGGAGTCGGGTTGCCACCTACGAGCAGTACTTC CASSPGSRVATYEQYF
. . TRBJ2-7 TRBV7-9 TGTGCCAGCAGCCAGCTAGCGAGCTACGAGCAGTACTTC CASSQLASYEQYF
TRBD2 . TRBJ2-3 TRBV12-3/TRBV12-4 TGTGCCAGCAGCCCGGGGGCAGCGGGAGAGAAAGATACGCAGTATTTT CASSPGAAGEKDTQYF
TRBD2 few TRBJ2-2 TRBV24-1 TGTGCCACCAGTGATTCTAGGACTAGCGGACCCGGGGAGCTGTTTTTT CATSDSRTSGPGELFF
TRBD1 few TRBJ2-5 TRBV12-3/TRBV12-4 TGTGCCAGCAGGTGGGGGACAGCGGAGACCCAGTACTTC CASRWGTAETQYF
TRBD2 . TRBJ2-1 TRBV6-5 TGTGCCAGCAGTTACGCGGGAGAAGCCTACAATGAGCAGTTCTTC CASSYAGEAYNEQFF